This T cell receptor (beta chain) was obtained from a study of control samples from healthy donors and cancer patients. Libraries were prepared by immunoSEQ multiplex PCR; TCRdb keeps only in-frame clonotypes and omits some of them. The table has 150,000 to 180,000 clones, roughly 94% seen once; the top ten hold approximately 6%. Sequenced sample: blood. This clonotype was obtained from a man aged 35-49 years in good health.

The CDR3 sequence is CASRIRQGQSDQPQHF. CDR3 bases: TGTGCCAGCAGAATCCGGCAGGGGCAGTCAGATCAGCCCCAGCATTTT. This chain links TRBV2 with TRBJ1-5; TRBD1 is a possible D gene (6 bases). The CDR3 has 16 amino acids. The V end lost 6 bases, the J end lost 5 bases, and 20 bases lay between the germline ends. Germline V gene sequence: CDR1 SNHLY, CDR2 FYNNEI.